These 22 T cell receptor beta chains originate from one sample sequenced in a study of shared clonotypes between healthy human individuals. Profiling relied on immunoSEQ multiplex PCR, and the TCRdb table lists in-frame clones only, not all of them. This table holds over a million clones, approximately 76% found once. Sequences were obtained from memory CD4+ T cells sorted from blood. Subset denoted: CD45RA-negative fraction. These receptor sequences come from a man between 18 and 35 years old in good health.

V and J are TRBV28 and TRBJ2-1, with D unresolved. V dropped 1 base and J dropped 5 bases, with 9 bases sitting between them. CDR1 is MDHEN, CDR2 SYDVKM, per germline. This CDR3 contains 14 residues. The CDR3 DNA is TGTGCCAGCAGTTTATCGGTCGGGCACAATGAGCAGTTCTTC. Its protein product is CASSLSVGHNEQFF. Variable domain in full (rest from reference TRBV28 and TRBJ2-1): DVKVTQSSRYLVKRTGEKVFLECVQDMDHENMFWYRQDPGLGLRLIYFSYDVKMKEKGDIPEGYSVSREKKERFSLILESASTNQTSMYLCASSLSVGHNEQFFGPGTRLTVL.

As to this clone: Being one base from a much bigger clone, this may be a read error. Other nucleotide sequences in the sample specify the same CDR3. The CDR3 loop is CASSLDRNTEAFF. In DNA, the CDR3 is TGTGCTAGCAGCCTGGACAGGAACACTGAAGCTTTCTTT. The V gene is TRBV7-7, the J gene TRBJ1-1; D perhaps matches TRBD1 (6 bases). This CDR3 is built from 13 residues. Germline CDR1 SSHAT, CDR2 FNYEAQ (reference sequence).

As to this clone: This sequence may be a read error, since a much larger clone differs from it by one base. V is TRBV28 and J is TRBJ2-5; D is possibly TRBD2 (5 bases). The CDR3 covers 15 residues. Germline loops: CDR1 MDHEN, CDR2 SYDVKM. Trimming removed 2 bases from V and 7 bases from J, with 17 bases in between. This CDR3 is CASSLLTGNSGTQYF. CDR3 bases: TGTGCCAGCAGTTTACTGACGGGGAACTCAGGGACCCAGTACTTC.

The gene calls are TRBV2 and TRBJ1-5; TRBD1 matches at 7 bases. V dropped 6 bases and J dropped 0; count of bases not matched to a gene: 5. The CDR3 has 15 residues. Germline V gene data show CDR1 as SNHLY and CDR2 as FYNNEI. Here the CDR3 reads CASRWTGYSNQPQHF. DNA for the CDR3: TGTGCCAGCAGATGGACAGGTTATAGCAATCAGCCCCAGCATTTT.

The CDR3, as DNA: TGTGCCAGCAGCGAAAACAGGGGCAATCAGCCCCAGCATTTT. Encoded protein: CASSENRGNQPQHF. The gene calls are TRBV6-5 and TRBJ1-5, with a tentative D call TRBD1 (6 bases). The CDR3 totals 14 residues. CDR1 MNHEY and CDR2 SVGAGI come from the germline V gene. Trimming pared 6 bases from V and 2 bases from J, leaving 11 bases between.

The rearrangement links TRBV19 to TRBJ2-1; D is possibly TRBD1 (6 bases). Trimming removed 5 bases from V and 4 bases from J, with 18 bases in between. The length of the CDR3 is 16 residues. The germline V gene encodes CDR1 LNHDA and CDR2 SQIVND (reference sequence). The CDR3 bases are TGTGCCAGTAGTGCCGACGGCGGTACAGGGTACAATGAGCAGTTCTTC. This encodes CASSADGGTGYNEQFF.

This chain connects TRBV4-1 to TRBJ2-3; 10 nucleotides match TRBD2. CDR1 MGHRA and CDR2 YSYEKL come from the germline V gene. The V gene end was trimmed by 5 bases and the J gene end by 4 bases; junction bases not matched to a gene: 6. The CDR3 contains 15 residues. CDR3 residues: CASSEAGGRADTQYF. CDR3 DNA sequence: TGCGCCAGCAGCGAAGCGGGGGGGCGGGCAGATACGCAGTATTTT.

This chain connects TRBV5-1 to TRBJ2-1, with TRBD2 identical over 7 bases. The CDR3 has 14 residues. Unmatched junction bases numbered 7, after V lost 1 base and J lost 9 bases. Germline V gives CDR1 SGHRS, CDR2 YFSETQ. The CDR3 loop is CASSLSREMSEQFF. The CDR3 DNA reads TGCGCCAGCAGCTTGTCGCGGGAGATGTCTGAGCAGTTCTTC.

The V call is TRBV5-6, the J call TRBJ2-3; D is uncertain. V dropped 4 bases and J dropped 2 bases, with 14 bases sitting between them. Germline V gene lookup returns CDR1 SGHDT and CDR2 YYEEEE. The CDR3 extends over 15 amino acids. DNA of the CDR3: TGTGCCAGCAGCACATTTTGGGCAGCCACAGATACGCAGTATTTT. Translated: CASSTFWAATDTQYF. Drawing the rest from reference TRBV5-6 and TRBJ2-3, the complete variable domain is DAGVTQSPTHLIKTRGQQVTLRCSPKSGHDTVSWYQQALGQGPQFIFQYYEEEERQRGNFPDRFSGHQFPNYSSELNVNALLLGDSALYLCASSTFWAATDTQYFGPGTRLTVL.

This rearrangement joins TRBV7-8 to TRBJ2-7; 9 bases are a match to TRBD1. V was clipped by 4 bases and J by 2 bases; unmatched bases: 3. The CDR3 is 14 amino acids. Germline assignment: CDR1 SGHVS and CDR2 FQNEAQ. The CDR3, as DNA: TGTGCCAGCAGCTCGGACAGGGGCCCCTACGAGCAGTACTTC. Its translation is CASSSDRGPYEQYF.

This clone appeared a few times. This sample also contains other DNA sequences that code for the same CDR3. V is TRBV5-1 and J is TRBJ2-3, with 11 bases identical to TRBD2. V was pared by 5 bases and J by 0 bases, with 2 bases of the junction left unmatched. Germline V gene data show CDR1 as SGHRS and CDR2 as YFSETQ. The CDR3 sequence is 15 residues long. The CDR3 nucleotides are TGCGCCAGCAGATTAGCGGGAGGGAGCACAGATACGCAGTATTTT. Encoded protein: CASRLAGGSTDTQYF.

This clone was seen a few times. The chain links TRBV2 to TRBJ1-6; D is uncertain. Per germline, CDR1 SNHLY and CDR2 FYNNEI. The V gene lost 9 bases and the J gene lost 7 bases, with 13 bases spanning the gap. This CDR3 region has 13 residues. The CDR3 DNA reads as TGTGCCAGTCGTACGTCAGCAAATTCACCCCTCCACTTT. Protein product: CASRTSANSPLHF.

V usage is TRBV7-2 and J usage is TRBJ2-5; D might be TRBD2 (6 bases). The CDR3 has 16 amino acids. The germline gives CDR1 SGHTA, CDR2 FQGNSA. The germline V and J ends were trimmed by 6 bases and 3 bases, with 20 bases remaining between them. The CDR3 spells CASRKRGSGAEETQYF. CDR3 DNA: TGTGCCAGCAGGAAACGAGGTTCGGGAGCGGAAGAGACCCAGTACTTC. The full variable domain, in which reference TRBV7-2 and TRBJ2-5 provide the parts outside the CDR3, is GAGVSQSPSNKVTEKGKDVELRCDPISGHTALYWYRQSLGQGLEFLIYFQGNSAPDKSGLPSDRFSAERTGGSVSTLTIQRTQQEDSAVYLCASRKRGSGAEETQYFGPGTRLLVL.

The genes are TRBV6-1 and TRBJ1-2, with TRBD1 matching 10 bases. Trimming at V came to 8 bases and at J to 3 bases, leaving 3 bases not matched to a gene. This CDR3 is built from 13 residues. Germline CDR1 is MNHNS and CDR2 is SASEGT. CDR3 sequence (DNA): TGTGCCAGCTCCGGGACAGGGGACTATGGCTACACCTTC. Its protein is CASSGTGDYGYTF.

This clone has just a few counts. The J gene is TRBJ2-5, the V gene TRBV20-1, with TRBD1 as a possible D gene (5 bases). This CDR3 spans 11 amino acids. With 5 bases removed from V and 4 bases from J, the gap between germline ends came to 8 bases. Germline assignment: CDR1 DFQATT and CDR2 SNEGSKA (reference sequence). The CDR3 region has the DNA TGCAGTGCTCCCAGGGTAGAGACCCAGTACTTC. Protein product: CSAPRVETQYF.

The rearrangement links TRBV7-2 to TRBJ1-6; D not certain. This CDR3 spans 14 amino acids. Trimming shortened V by 5 bases and J by 5 bases, and 10 bases separated the two germline ends. Germline lookup yields CDR1 SGHTA and CDR2 FQGNSA. The CDR3 DNA reads as TGTGCCAGCAGCCCTAGGGTAAATAATTCACCCCTCCACTTT. It codes for CASSPRVNNSPLHF. Full variable domain (missing parts from reference TRBV7-2 and TRBJ1-6): GAGVSQSPSNKVTEKGKDVELRCDPISGHTALYWYRQSLGQGLEFLIYFQGNSAPDKSGLPSDRFSAERTGGSVSTLTIQRTQQEDSAVYLCASSPRVNNSPLHFGNGTRLTVT.

V gene TRBV5-1 combines with J gene TRBJ1-6, with D unresolved. This CDR3 contains 13 residues. The ends were cut back, 5 bases at V and 1 base at J, with 4 bases in the middle. Germline CDR1 and CDR2: SGHRS and YFSETQ. Here the CDR3 DNA reads TGCGCCAGCAGGAATTCCTATAATTCACCCCTCCACTTT. Protein product: CASRNSYNSPLHF.

The chain uses TRBV10-3 and TRBJ1-1, with D unresolved. CDR3 length: 14 residues. Germline CDR1 reads ENHRY; CDR2 reads SYGVKD. V dropped 0 bases and J dropped 5 bases, with 10 bases sitting between them. In DNA, the CDR3 is TGTGCCATCAGTGAGTCGATCGGGCGAACTGAAGCTTTCTTT. It is translated as CAISESIGRTEAFF.

This clone was observed a few times. The rearrangement joins TRBV28 to TRBJ2-3, with D possibly being TRBD2 (7 bases). Trimming cost V 5 bases and J 4 bases, with 13 bases left between them. Germline assignment: CDR1 MDHEN and CDR2 SYDVKM. The CDR3 has 14 residues. This CDR3 is CASSRIGGPDTQYF. The CDR3 DNA follows: TGTGCCAGCAGTCGAATCGGGGGGCCAGATACGCAGTATTTT. The variable domain in full, with the rest retrieved from reference TRBV28 and TRBJ2-3, is DVKVTQSSRYLVKRTGEKVFLECVQDMDHENMFWYRQDPGLGLRLIYFSYDVKMKEKGDIPEGYSVSREKKERFSLILESASTNQTSMYLCASSRIGGPDTQYFGPGTRLTVL.

Points on this clone: Other DNA sequences from this sample encode an identical CDR3 as well. The chain couples TRBV9 to TRBJ1-1; tentative D call: TRBD1 (5 bases). Germline CDR1 SGDLS, CDR2 YYNGEE. The V end was cut by 0 bases, the J end by 0 bases, with 9 bases between. The CDR3 sequence is 15 residues long. The DNA for the CDR3 is TGTGCCAGCAGCGTAGATCCAGGGATGAACACTGAAGCTTTCTTT. Translation: CASSVDPGMNTEAFF.

The rearrangement joins TRBV30 to TRBJ1-2, with D perhaps TRBD1 (5 bases). The CDR3 spans 11 residues. Germline V gene lookup returns CDR1 GTSNPN and CDR2 SVGIG (reference sequence). The CDR3 nucleotides read TGTGCGAAGACTTCAGGGTTTGGCTACACCTTC. The encoded protein is CAKTSGFGYTF.

This CDR3 is CASSVSGPNTGELFF. CDR3 in DNA: TGTGCCAGCAGCGTTAGCGGGCCTAACACCGGGGAGCTGTTTTTT. This rearrangement joins TRBV5-4 to TRBJ2-2, with 7 bases matching TRBD2. The germline CDR1 and CDR2 sequences are SGHNT and YYREEE (reference sequence). The CDR3 is 15 amino acids. After removal of 4 bases from V and 2 bases from J, the junction contained 5 bases not matched to a gene.